Listed here are 30 T cell receptor beta chains from one sample, sequenced in a study of blood T cell repertoires in COVID-19. The protocol was immunoSEQ multiplex PCR, while the TCRdb copy is restricted to in-frame clones and leaves out a portion. The table has approximately 73,000 clones, roughly 87% seen once. Specimen: peripheral blood. The receptors shown here come from a man older than 75 with acute or convalescent COVID-19.

This clone was observed a single time. This chain connects TRBV5-1 to TRBJ2-4; D gene ambiguous. Trimming took off 4 bases at V and 3 bases at J, with 14 bases between the two ends. The CDR3 sequence is 15 residues long. Germline V gives CDR1 SGHRS, CDR2 YFSETQ. The CDR3 DNA sequence: TGCGCCAGCAGCCCCGCTTTTGAGTACAAAAACATTCAGTACTTC. Residues: CASSPAFEYKNIQYF.

The rearrangement links TRBV11-3 to TRBJ2-3, with 12 nucleotides matching TRBD1. After removal of 1 base from V and 6 bases from J, the junction contained 5 bases not matched to a gene. Per the germline V gene, CDR1 is SGHNT and CDR2 is YENEEA. The CDR3 is made up of 16 amino acids. The CDR3 DNA reads TGTGCCAGCAGCTTAGGAGGGACAGGGGGCTCGGATACGCAGTATTTT. Translated, it gives CASSLGGTGGSDTQYF.

The chain recombines TRBV4-1 with TRBJ1-5; 7 bases align to TRBD1. The CDR3 spans 15 residues. V lost 4 bases to trimming and J lost 4 bases; unmatched junction nucleotides: 7. CDR1 and CDR2 from the germline V gene are MGHRA and YSYEKL. The CDR3 coding sequence is TGCGCCAGCAGCCCACGACAGGGCCCGAATCAGCCCCAGCATTTT. Encoded protein: CASSPRQGPNQPQHF.

The chain combines TRBV2 with TRBJ1-5; perhaps TRBD1 as D (6 bases). The V gene lost 9 bases and the J gene lost 3 bases, with 12 bases spanning the gap. The CDR3 is 13 amino acids. The germline CDR1 and CDR2 sequences are SNHLY and FYNNEI. CDR3 DNA sequence: TGTGCCAGTGCAGGGGCTACCAATCAGCCCCAGCATTTT. Translated: CASAGATNQPQHF. The complete variable domain, with remaining parts taken from reference TRBV2 and TRBJ1-5, reads EPEVTQTPSHQVTQMGQEVILRCVPISNHLYFYWYRQILGQKVEFLVSFYNNEISEKSEIFDDQFSVERPDGSNFTLKIRSTKLEDSAMYFCASAGATNQPQHFGDGTRLSIL.

The CDR3 bases are TGTGCCAGCAGTCCAGGACTAGCGGGAACGTGGACCGGGGAGCTGTTTTTT. Translated, it gives CASSPGLAGTWTGELFF. V and J are TRBV7-6 and TRBJ2-2; 12 bases map to TRBD2. Trimming removed 6 bases from V and 5 bases from J; junction bases left unmatched: 10. Germline V gives CDR1 SGHVS, CDR2 FNYEAQ. The CDR3 contains 17 residues.

The rearrangement uses TRBV6-6 and TRBJ1-2; 12 nucleotides align to TRBD1. The CDR3 consists of 15 residues. Trimming at V came to 3 bases and at J to 4 bases, leaving 3 bases not matched to a gene. The germline gives CDR1 MNHNY, CDR2 SVGAGI (reference sequence). The CDR3: CASSYGTGGAYGYTF. CDR3 nucleotides: TGTGCCAGCAGTTATGGGACAGGGGGCGCCTATGGCTACACCTTC.

This chain links TRBV19 with TRBJ1-5, with TRBD1 matching 8 bases. The CDR3 runs 13 residues. CDR1 LNHDA and CDR2 SQIVND come from the germline V gene (reference sequence). The ends lost 4 bases at V and 5 bases at J; junction bases unmatched: 1. CDR3: CASSTQGDQPQHF. The CDR3 DNA sequence: TGTGCCAGTAGTACACAGGGGGATCAGCCCCAGCATTTT. Based on the CDR3 plus reference TRBV19 and TRBJ1-5, the full variable domain is DGGITQSPKYLFRKEGQNVTLSCEQNLNHDAMYWYRQDPGQGLRLIYYSQIVNDFQKGDIAEGYSVSREKKESFPLTVTSAQKNPTAFYLCASSTQGDQPQHFGDGTRLSIL.

The rearrangement links TRBV5-1 to TRBJ1-2; 9 nucleotides align to TRBD1. The CDR3 spans 15 residues. The ends lost 4 bases at V and 1 base at J; junction bases unmatched: 5. Germline-derived CDR1 and CDR2 are SGHRS and YFSETQ. The CDR3 here is CASSVTGGDNYGYTF. DNA of the CDR3: TGCGCCAGCAGCGTGACAGGGGGAGATAACTATGGCTACACCTTC.

The gene calls are TRBV10-3 and TRBJ1-4; D not resolved. V was cut by 0 bases and J by 5 bases, with 10 bases left in between. CDR3 length: 15 residues. The germline CDR1 and CDR2 sequences are ENHRY and SYGVKD. The CDR3: CAISESRQANEKLFF. The CDR3 DNA follows: TGTGCCATCAGTGAGTCAAGGCAGGCAAATGAAAAACTGTTTTTT.

As DNA, the CDR3 is TGTGCCAGTACCGAAGACGGCAGGGCTGGAAACACCATATATTTT. The encoded protein is CASTEDGRAGNTIYF. The chain joins TRBV19 to TRBJ1-3, with a tentative D call TRBD1 (5 bases). V gave up 7 bases and J gave up 2 bases, with 15 bases separating them. This CDR3 has 15 amino acids. CDR1 and CDR2 from the germline V gene are LNHDA and SQIVND (reference sequence).

V gene TRBV30 combines with J gene TRBJ2-3; 7 positions match TRBD1. V dropped 0 bases and J dropped 5; count of bases not matched to a gene: 11. The CDR3 runs 16 residues. Germline V gene sequence: CDR1 GTSNPN, CDR2 SVGIG (reference sequence). The CDR3 loop is CAWSVLPRGSGDTQYF. CDR3 sequence (DNA): TGTGCCTGGAGTGTCCTGCCCAGGGGGAGTGGAGATACGCAGTATTTT.

This chain connects TRBV30 to TRBJ1-2; 10 bases line up with TRBD1. This CDR3 is built from 14 residues. The V and J ends lost 4 bases and 4 bases, in that order; junction bases with no gene match: 6. Germline V gives CDR1 GTSNPN, CDR2 SVGIG (reference sequence). CDR3 sequence reads: CAWKRDRGLYGYTF. CDR3 nucleotides: TGTGCCTGGAAAAGGGACAGGGGTCTCTATGGCTACACCTTC.

Here the CDR3 reads CASSTAMNTEAFF. For the CDR3, the DNA is TGTGCCAGCAGTACAGCAATGAACACTGAAGCTTTCTTT. This rearrangement joins TRBV9 to TRBJ1-1, with D unresolved. The CDR3 consists of 13 residues. Germline lookup yields CDR1 SGDLS and CDR2 YYNGEE. Deletions cut 5 bases from V and 0 bases from J, with 8 bases between.

The J gene is TRBJ1-6, the V gene TRBV23-1; no firm D call. TRBV23-1 counts as an open reading frame of uncertain function. The CDR3 length is 17 residues. The V and J ends lost 8 bases and 5 bases respectively, with 22 bases between them. This CDR3 is CASLPSGPKPHNSPLHF. In nucleotides, the CDR3 is TGCGCCAGCTTACCGTCTGGTCCCAAGCCACATAATTCACCCCTCCACTTT.

This clone was counted once. The V call is TRBV4-2, the J call TRBJ1-2, with 10 bases lining up with TRBD1. V trimming: 3 bases; J trimming: 9 bases; junction bases outside the gene matches: 7. The CDR3 has 14 residues. Germline values: CDR1 LGHNA, CDR2 YNFKEQ. Written as DNA, the CDR3 is TGTGCCAGCAGCCAGATAGGGACAGGGGTCAGCTACACCTTC. Translating gives CASSQIGTGVSYTF.

The chain uses TRBV5-5 and TRBJ1-6, with 7 nucleotides matching TRBD1. Germline loops: CDR1 SGHKS, CDR2 YYEKEE (reference sequence). The CDR3 extends over 14 amino acids. The V and J ends lost 4 bases and 9 bases, in that order; junction bases with no gene match: 7. Written as DNA, the CDR3 is TGTGCCAGCAGCCCCGGGACAGATGGTTCACCCCTCCACTTT. It translates to CASSPGTDGSPLHF.

J is TRBJ2-7 and V is TRBV5-4; D is unresolved. The CDR3 contains 14 residues. Trimming shortened V by 0 bases and J by 2 bases, and 9 bases separated the two germline ends. Germline V gives CDR1 SGHNT, CDR2 YYREEE (reference sequence). DNA for the CDR3: TGTGCCAGCAGCTTGGACCCTAATACCTACGAGCAGTACTTC. This encodes CASSLDPNTYEQYF.

The gene calls are TRBV18 and TRBJ1-2, with D possibly being TRBD1 (6 bases). The CDR3 is 13 residues long. Germline assignment: CDR1 KGHSH and CDR2 LQKENI. Trimming shortened V by 5 bases and J by 7 bases, and 14 bases separated the two germline ends. The CDR3: CASSANRVRGYTF. The CDR3 DNA reads TGTGCCAGCTCAGCGAACAGGGTTCGTGGCTACACCTTC.

The chain carries TRBV6-5 and TRBJ2-2; D gene uncertain. This CDR3 contains 13 residues. The V and J ends lost 6 bases and 5 bases respectively, with 10 bases between them. Germline V gives CDR1 MNHEY, CDR2 SVGAGI. The CDR3 nucleotides read TGTGCCAGCAGGGCCCCCTGGACCGGGGAGCTGTTTTTT. As protein: CASRAPWTGELFF.

J is TRBJ1-5 and V is TRBV30; 10 bases align to TRBD1. Per germline, CDR1 GTSNPN and CDR2 SVGIG (reference sequence). Germline trimming cut 6 bases from V and 3 bases from J; bases unmatched to any gene: 8. This CDR3 has 15 amino acids. The CDR3 protein is CACFWDRGYNQPQHF. DNA of the CDR3: TGTGCCTGTTTCTGGGACAGGGGTTACAATCAGCCCCAGCATTTT.

The V and J genes are TRBV14 and TRBJ1-1; D is perhaps TRBD1 (5 bases). The CDR3 is made up of 18 amino acids. V was clipped by 6 bases and J by 0 bases, with 23 bases between them. CDR1 is SGHDN, CDR2 FVKESK, per germline. The DNA of the CDR3 is TGTGCCAGCAGTCCCTCGGGGGGGGAAACATTCATGAACACTGAAGCTTTCTTT. It is translated as CASSPSGGETFMNTEAFF.

The chain employs TRBV5-6 and TRBJ1-5, with D uncertain. The CDR3 is 14 amino acids. CDR1 is SGHDT, CDR2 YYEEEE, per germline. V dropped 0 bases and J dropped 4 bases, with 8 bases sitting between them. Here the CDR3 DNA reads TGTGCCAGCAGCTTGGATGGGCAAAATCAGCCCCAGCATTTT. Translating gives CASSLDGQNQPQHF.

This clone was observed a few times. In DNA form, the CDR3 reads TGCGCCAGCAGTGACCTTGGGGGGGCACACAATGAGCAGTTCTTC. Encoded protein: CASSDLGGAHNEQFF. The chain links TRBV5-1 to TRBJ2-1, with D perhaps matching TRBD2 (7 bases). The CDR3 has 15 amino acids. V was pared by 5 bases and J by 5 bases, with 17 bases between. In germline, CDR1 is SGHRS, CDR2 YFSETQ.

The chain carries TRBV7-8 and TRBJ1-1; no definite D call. This CDR3 contains 13 residues. Trimming took off 1 base at V and 1 base at J, with 4 bases between the two ends. CDR1 SGHVS and CDR2 FQNEAQ come from the germline V gene. The CDR3 region is CASSLVQNTEAFF. The CDR3 nucleotides read TGTGCCAGCAGCTTAGTACAGAACACTGAAGCTTTCTTT.

This rearrangement joins TRBV7-9 to TRBJ2-3; perhaps TRBD1 as D (5 bases). Trimming pared 5 bases from V and 2 bases from J, leaving 11 bases between. The CDR3 consists of 14 residues. Germline lookup yields CDR1 SEHNR and CDR2 FQNEAQ (reference sequence). The DNA for the CDR3 is TGTGCCAGCAGCCCTGCCAGGGTCACAGATACGCAGTATTTT. It yields the protein CASSPARVTDTQYF.

The chain is built from TRBV5-1 and TRBJ1-4; D remains unclear. Germline V gene data show CDR1 as SGHRS and CDR2 as YFSETQ. V lost 0 bases and J lost 11, with 11 bases in between. The CDR3 is 13 amino acids. CDR3 in DNA: TGCGCCAGCAGCTTGGGTGGGGAGTGGAAACTGTTTTTT. Translating gives CASSLGGEWKLFF.

The genes are TRBV9 and TRBJ1-2, with D possibly matching TRBD1 (5 bases). The germline V gene has CDR1 SGDLS and CDR2 YYNGEE. The CDR3 is 14 amino acids. Trimming pared 0 bases from V and 4 bases from J, leaving 10 bases between. Written as DNA, the CDR3 is TGTGCCAGCAGCGTAGAGACAGAAGCCTATGGCTACACCTTC. Translating gives CASSVETEAYGYTF.

Note on this clone: This same CDR3 is encoded by further DNA sequences in the sample. The chain is built from TRBV4-1 and TRBJ2-7; 11 bases are shared with TRBD1. CDR3 length: 14 residues. V was pared by 4 bases and J by 3 bases, with 2 bases of the junction left unmatched. Germline V gene data show CDR1 as MGHRA and CDR2 as YSYEKL. The CDR3 DNA is TGCGCCAGCAGCCCGGGACAGGGGGACTACGAGCAGTACTTC. Amino acids: CASSPGQGDYEQYF.

This clone was found a few times. The rearrangement joins TRBV4-1 to TRBJ1-1; TRBD1 matches 7 bases. J was trimmed by 2 bases and V by 0 bases; bases with no gene match: 6. There are 16 residues in the CDR3. Germline CDR1 is MGHRA and CDR2 is YSYEKL. The CDR3 DNA reads TGCGCCAGCAGCCAAGAACCAGGGACAGTCAACACTGAAGCTTTCTTT. Translated, it gives CASSQEPGTVNTEAFF.

The chain uses TRBV15 and TRBJ1-4; D perhaps matches TRBD1 (5 bases). The V gene's germline CDR1 is LNHNV and CDR2 YYDKDF (reference sequence). V lost 0 bases and J lost 10, with 6 bases in between. The CDR3 runs to 12 residues. CDR3 DNA sequence: TGTGCCACCAGCAGAGATAGGGGAAAACTGTTTTTT. It codes for CATSRDRGKLFF.